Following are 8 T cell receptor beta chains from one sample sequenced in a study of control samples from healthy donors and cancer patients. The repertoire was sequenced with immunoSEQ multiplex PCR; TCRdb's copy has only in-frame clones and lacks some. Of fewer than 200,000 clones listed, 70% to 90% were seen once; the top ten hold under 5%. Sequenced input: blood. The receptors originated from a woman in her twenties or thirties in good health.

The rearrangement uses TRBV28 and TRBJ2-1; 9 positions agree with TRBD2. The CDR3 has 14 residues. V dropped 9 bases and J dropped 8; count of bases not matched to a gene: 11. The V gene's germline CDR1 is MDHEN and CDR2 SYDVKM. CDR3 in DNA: TGTGCCAGTGAGGCGGGAGGGCCGGAGGATGAGCAGTTCTTC. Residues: CASEAGGPEDEQFF.

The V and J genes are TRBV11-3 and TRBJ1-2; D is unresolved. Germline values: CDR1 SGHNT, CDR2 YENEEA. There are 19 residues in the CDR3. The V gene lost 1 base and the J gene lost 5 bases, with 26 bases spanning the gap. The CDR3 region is CASSLVTDLRKYEEYGYTF. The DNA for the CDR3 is TGTGCCAGCAGCTTAGTCACGGACCTGCGTAAGTATGAGGAATATGGCTACACCTTC. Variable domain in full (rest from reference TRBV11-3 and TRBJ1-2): EAGVVQSPRYKIIEKKQPVAFWCNPISGHNTLYWYLQNLGQGPELLIRYENEEAVDDSQLPKDRFSAERLKGVDSTLKIQPAELGDSAVYLCASSLVTDLRKYEEYGYTFGSGTRLTVV.

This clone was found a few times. The CDR3: CASSPQRGQIYSPLHF. CDR3 nucleotides: TGTGCCAGCAGTCCTCAACGTGGACAGATTTATTCACCCCTCCACTTT. This chain uses TRBV27 with TRBJ1-6; D possibly corresponds to TRBD1 (6 bases). Trimming stripped 5 bases from V and 8 bases from J, with 19 bases between. Germline-derived CDR1 and CDR2 are MNHEY and SMNVEV (reference sequence). The length of the CDR3 is 16 residues.

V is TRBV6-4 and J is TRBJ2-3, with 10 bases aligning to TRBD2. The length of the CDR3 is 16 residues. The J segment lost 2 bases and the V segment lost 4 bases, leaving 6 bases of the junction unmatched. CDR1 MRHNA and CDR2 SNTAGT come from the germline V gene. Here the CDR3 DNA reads TGTGCCAGCAGTGTATCCGGGACTAGCGCCACAGATACGCAGTATTTT. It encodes CASSVSGTSATDTQYF.

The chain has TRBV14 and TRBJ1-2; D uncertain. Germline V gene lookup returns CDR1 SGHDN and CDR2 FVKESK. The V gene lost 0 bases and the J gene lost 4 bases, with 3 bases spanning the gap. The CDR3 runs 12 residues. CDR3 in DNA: TGTGCCAGCAGCCAAGAACTCTATGGCTACACCTTC. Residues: CASSQELYGYTF.

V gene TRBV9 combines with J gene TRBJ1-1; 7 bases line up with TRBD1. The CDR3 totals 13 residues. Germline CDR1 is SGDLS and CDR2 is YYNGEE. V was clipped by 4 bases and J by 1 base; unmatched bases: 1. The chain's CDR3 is CASSRDRNTEAFF. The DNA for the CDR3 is TGTGCCAGCAGCAGGGACAGGAACACTGAAGCTTTCTTT.

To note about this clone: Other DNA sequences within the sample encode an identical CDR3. The CDR3 DNA reads as TGTGCCAGCAGTTTAGGGGGTAGCAATCAGCCCCAGCATTTT. Translating it yields CASSLGGSNQPQHF. The rearrangement links TRBV28 to TRBJ1-5, with a possible D match to TRBD1 (5 bases). This CDR3 has 14 amino acids. Trimming cost V 2 bases and J 0 bases, with 5 bases left between them. In germline, CDR1 is MDHEN, CDR2 SYDVKM. Looking up the rest from reference TRBV28 and TRBJ1-5 gives the full variable domain: DVKVTQSSRYLVKRTGEKVFLECVQDMDHENMFWYRQDPGLGLRLIYFSYDVKMKEKGDIPEGYSVSREKKERFSLILESASTNQTSMYLCASSLGGSNQPQHFGDGTRLSIL.

The CDR3 reads CASSDLSASEAFF. Here the CDR3 DNA reads TGTGCCAGCAGTGATTTGTCAGCTTCTGAAGCTTTCTTT. The chain recombines TRBV2 with TRBJ1-1; D call uncertain. Trimming removed 3 bases from V and 6 bases from J, with 11 bases in between. The CDR3 has 13 amino acids. Germline assignment: CDR1 SNHLY and CDR2 FYNNEI. Based on the CDR3 plus reference TRBV2 and TRBJ1-1, the full variable domain is EPEVTQTPSHQVTQMGQEVILRCVPISNHLYFYWYRQILGQKVEFLVSFYNNEISEKSEIFDDQFSVERPDGSNFTLKIRSTKLEDSAMYFCASSDLSASEAFFGQGTRLTVV.